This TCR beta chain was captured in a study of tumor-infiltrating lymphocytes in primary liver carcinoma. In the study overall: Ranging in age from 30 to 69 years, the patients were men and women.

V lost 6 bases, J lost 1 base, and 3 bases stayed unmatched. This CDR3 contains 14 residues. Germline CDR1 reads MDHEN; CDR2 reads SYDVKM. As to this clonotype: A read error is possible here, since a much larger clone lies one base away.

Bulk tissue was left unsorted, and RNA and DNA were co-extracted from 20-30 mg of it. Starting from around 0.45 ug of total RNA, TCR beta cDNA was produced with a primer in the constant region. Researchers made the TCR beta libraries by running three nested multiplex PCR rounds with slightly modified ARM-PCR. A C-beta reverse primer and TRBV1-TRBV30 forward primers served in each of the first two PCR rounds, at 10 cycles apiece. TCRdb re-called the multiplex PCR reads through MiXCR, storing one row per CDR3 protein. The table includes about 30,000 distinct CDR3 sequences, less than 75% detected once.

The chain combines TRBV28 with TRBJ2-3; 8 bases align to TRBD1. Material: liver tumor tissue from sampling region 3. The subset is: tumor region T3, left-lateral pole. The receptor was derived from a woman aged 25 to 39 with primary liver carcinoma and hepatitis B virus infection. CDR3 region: CASRDRVGTDTQYF. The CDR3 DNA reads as TGTGCCAGCAGGGACAGGGTTGGCACAGATACGCAGTATTTT.